Below, one TCR beta chain is given with its context. Unmatched junction bases numbered 7, after V lost 5 bases and J lost 0 bases. There are 16 residues in the CDR3. Germline V CDR1 and CDR2: ENHRY, SYGVKD. The sample belongs to a study of PD-1 blockade in classical Hodgkin lymphoma. This sample's time point: cycle 4 day 1 (C4D1), after around six weeks of nivolumab. All patients experienced relapse after autologous stem cell transplantation, and brentuximab vedotin exposure was variable. Reported best responses ranged across complete response, partial response or progressive disease. Sequencing used immunoSEQ multiplex PCR; TCRdb keeps in-frame clones, though not all of them. This table holds about 19,000 clones, 65% to 85% found once.

The source is a human donor with classical Hodgkin lymphoma. The J gene is TRBJ1-5, the V gene TRBV10-3; 7 nucleotides line up with TRBD1. The source material was peripheral blood mononuclear cells (PBMCs), sampled before the fourth cycle of nivolumab. This CDR3 is CAISRDSISSNQPQHF. The CDR3 DNA reads as TGTGCCATCAGTCGGGACAGCATATCTAGCAATCAGCCCCAGCATTTT.